Shown below are 22 T cell receptor beta chains from a single sample sequenced in a study of T cell repertoires in cytomegalovirus infection. TCRdb re-called the reads with MiXCR, one entry per CDR3 protein. Among approximately 250,000 distinct CDR3 sequences listed, more than 9% were seen once. Specimen: PBMCs. These TCRs come from a human donor in good health (CMV status not recorded). Some clones in this sample may be carry-over from other donors' samples.

This clonotype has at least ten counts. The chain carries TRBV4-1 and TRBJ2-3; D gene ambiguous. Germline V lookup: CDR1 MGHRA, CDR2 YSYEKL. Trimming pared 0 bases from V and 7 bases from J, leaving 5 bases between. The CDR3 length is 12 residues. The CDR3 coding sequence is TGCGCCAGCAGCCAAGACTTCCATACGCAGTATTTT. Protein product: CASSQDFHTQYF.

This clonotype came up many times. The J gene is TRBJ2-1, the V gene TRBV6-6, with 10 nucleotides matching TRBD2. The V gene end was trimmed by 5 bases and the J gene end by 6 bases; junction bases not matched to a gene: 13. Germline loops: CDR1 MNHNY, CDR2 SVGAGI (reference sequence). The CDR3 extends over 17 amino acids. The CDR3 bases are TGTGCCAGCAGTCGAGGGACTAGCGAAGCCGGACTCAATGAGCAGTTCTTC. It codes for CASSRGTSEAGLNEQFF.

This clonotype was counted ten times or more. This sequence joins TRBV12-3 or TRBV12-4 and TRBJ1-2, with TRBD1 matching 10 bases. CDR3 length: 15 residues. V dropped 3 bases and J dropped 8; count of bases not matched to a gene: 9. The CDR3 loop is CASSLRTGGKEGYTF. The CDR3 nucleotides read TGTGCCAGCAGTTTGAGGACAGGGGGAAAGGAAGGCTACACCTTC.

This clonotype occurred many times. This chain joins TRBV6-2 or TRBV6-3 and TRBJ2-3, with D perhaps matching TRBD1 (5 bases). Trimming left V 8 bases short and J 7 bases short, with 10 bases between. The germline gives CDR1 MNHEY, CDR2 SVGEGT. The CDR3 consists of 11 residues. The DNA of the CDR3 is TGTGCCAGCGCTGACAGCTATACGCAGTATTTT. It yields the protein CASADSYTQYF.

This clonotype was picked up one time. The V and J genes are TRBV10-3 and TRBJ2-5; D may be TRBD1 (8 bases). Germline lookup yields CDR1 ENHRY and CDR2 SYGVKD. Trimming took off 2 bases at V and 5 bases at J, with 18 bases between the two ends. The CDR3 is 16 residues long. The CDR3 DNA is TGTGCCATCAGTGAGAGGACAGGGAGGGACCGTGAGACCCAGTACTTC. Protein sequence: CAISERTGRDRETQYF.

This clonotype was picked up many times. The V and J genes are TRBV12-3 or TRBV12-4 and TRBJ1-5; 8 bases align to TRBD1. The CDR3 has 15 residues. The trim removed 6 bases at V and 2 bases at J, leaving 6 bases unmatched. CDR3 sequence: CASRDRVGGNQPQHF. CDR3 nucleotides: TGTGCCAGCAGGGACAGGGTTGGCGGCAATCAGCCCCAGCATTTT.

This chain uses TRBV29-1 with TRBJ2-3; no firm D call. V lost 3 bases and J lost 1, with 11 bases in between. Germline-derived CDR1 and CDR2 are SQVTM and ANQGSEA. This CDR3 has 14 residues. The CDR3, as DNA: TGCAGCGTTGACAGCCAAATGGGCACAGATACGCAGTATTTT. Encoded protein: CSVDSQMGTDTQYF.

As regards this clonotype: Just one base apart from a much larger clone, this may be a read error. The J gene is TRBJ1-2, the V gene TRBV19; maybe TRBD1 (6 bases). V lost 6 bases and J 2 bases, leaving 16 bases between the germline ends. The length of the CDR3 is 15 residues. Germline CDR1 reads LNHDA; CDR2 reads SQIVND (reference sequence). The CDR3 loop reads CASSSLLGANYGYTF. As DNA, the CDR3 is TGTGCCAGTAGCTCACTGTTGGGGGCCAACTATGGCTACACCTTC.

The V and J genes are TRBV20-1 and TRBJ2-3; no clear D. Germline loops: CDR1 DFQATT, CDR2 SNEGSKA (reference sequence). Trimming pared 0 bases from V and 0 bases from J, leaving 7 bases between. CDR3 length: 14 amino acids. The CDR3 is CSAREVRSTDTQYF. Here the CDR3 DNA reads TGCAGTGCTAGAGAGGTCCGGAGCACAGATACGCAGTATTTT.

Only a few counts were recorded for this clonotype. J is TRBJ1-3 and V is TRBV28; 7 bases fit TRBD1. After removal of 3 bases from V and 2 bases from J, the junction contained 4 bases not matched to a gene. CDR1 and CDR2 from the germline V gene are MDHEN and SYDVKM. The CDR3 has 15 amino acids. The chain's CDR3 is CASSLEGAPGNTIYF. For the CDR3, the DNA is TGTGCCAGCAGTTTGGAGGGGGCACCTGGAAACACCATATATTTT.

The chain is built from TRBV6-1 and TRBJ1-1; D is unresolved. Trimming shortened V by 1 base and J by 3 bases, and 15 bases separated the two germline ends. Germline V CDR1 and CDR2: MNHNS, SASEGT. There are 16 residues in the CDR3. The CDR3 DNA reads TGTGCCAGCAGTGAAGTATTCGCAGGAGAGGACACTGAAGCTTTCTTT. As protein: CASSEVFAGEDTEAFF.

Details on this clonotype: A much larger clone differs by one base, so this may be a read error. The chain employs TRBV28 and TRBJ2-7, with D uncertain. CDR3 length: 14 residues. Germline V gene sequence: CDR1 MDHEN, CDR2 SYDVKM. Trimming took 5 bases from V and 1 from J, leaving 12 bases between them. The DNA of the CDR3 is TGTGCCAGCAGTCAGCCAAGGTCATCCTACGAGCAGTACTTC. Translation: CASSQPRSSYEQYF.

This chain uses TRBV12-3 or TRBV12-4 with TRBJ2-7; 7 bases are a match to TRBD1. CDR3 length equals 14 residues. V shed 7 bases, J shed 3 bases, and the junction held 9 bases outside the gene matches. The CDR3 region is CASNRQGSGYEQYF. The CDR3 DNA sequence: TGTGCCAGCAACAGACAGGGTTCGGGCTACGAGCAGTACTTC.

In its sample, this clonotype was seen many times. This chain connects TRBV6-1 to TRBJ2-2; the match to TRBD2 covers 12 bases. The CDR3 contains 16 residues. Germline trimming cut 11 bases from V and 6 bases from J; bases unmatched to any gene: 13. Germline CDR1 and CDR2: MNHNS and SASEGT. The CDR3 nucleotides are TGTGCCGCCGGGCGACTAGCGGGAGATCCACCCGGGGAGCTGTTTTTT. It yields the protein CAAGRLAGDPPGELFF.

The chain recombines TRBV4-1 with TRBJ1-5; a weak D match, TRBD1 (6 bases). Looked up from germline, CDR1 is MGHRA and CDR2 is YSYEKL. V was shortened by 0 bases and J by 6 bases, with 9 bases between the two germline ends. The CDR3 has 14 amino acids. CDR3: CASSQDPRGQPQHF. The CDR3 DNA reads as TGCGCCAGCAGCCAAGATCCCAGGGGTCAGCCCCAGCATTTT.

The chain employs TRBV6-2 or TRBV6-3 and TRBJ2-5; no clear D. Germline CDR1 and CDR2: MNHEY and SVGEGT. The CDR3 extends over 14 amino acids. Between the trimmed V and J ends, which lost 2 bases and 5 bases, there was a span of 12 bases. CDR3 sequence: CASSYGSWYETQYF. The CDR3 DNA is TGTGCCAGCAGTTACGGCAGCTGGTATGAGACCCAGTACTTC.

The chain links TRBV5-6 to TRBJ2-1; perhaps TRBD2 as D (5 bases). This CDR3 contains 16 residues. With 1 base removed from V and 8 bases from J, the gap between germline ends came to 19 bases. CDR1 is SGHDT, CDR2 YYEEEE, per germline. The CDR3 region has the DNA TGTGCCAGCAGCTTGATCTCCCCCACGGGAATGGATGAGCAGTTCTTC. Protein product: CASSLISPTGMDEQFF.

This clonotype has ten or more counts. The V and J genes are TRBV7-2 and TRBJ2-2, with D unclear. CDR3 size: 13 residues. Germline CDR1 and CDR2: SGHTA and FQGNSA. Trimming shortened V by 3 bases and J by 1 base, and 3 bases separated the two germline ends. The CDR3 DNA sequence: TGTGCCAGCAGCTTTATGAACACCGGGGAGCTGTTTTTT. Its protein product is CASSFMNTGELFF. Variable domain in full (rest from reference TRBV7-2 and TRBJ2-2): GAGVSQSPSNKVTEKGKDVELRCDPISGHTALYWYRQSLGQGLEFLIYFQGNSAPDKSGLPSDRFSAERTGGSVSTLTIQRTQQEDSAVYLCASSFMNTGELFFGEGSRLTVL.

In this sample, this clonotype turned up many times. This rearrangement joins TRBV7-2 to TRBJ2-1; D is unresolved. Germline CDR1 reads SGHTA; CDR2 reads FQGNSA. Trimming removed 1 base from V and 6 bases from J, with 10 bases in between. CDR3 length: 14 residues. CDR3 amino acids: CASSLGVAVNEQFF. CDR3 coding DNA: TGTGCCAGCAGCTTAGGGGTTGCAGTCAATGAGCAGTTCTTC.

This clonotype was observed many times. This chain connects TRBV7-2 to TRBJ2-7, with TRBD2 identical over 9 bases. This CDR3 contains 17 residues. Germline lookup yields CDR1 SGHTA and CDR2 FQGNSA. V dropped 5 bases and J dropped 5; count of bases not matched to a gene: 16. This CDR3 is CASSPSPGLARAHEQYF. CDR3 sequence (DNA): TGTGCCAGCAGCCCAAGCCCCGGACTAGCGAGGGCACACGAGCAGTACTTC. The variable domain in full, with the rest retrieved from reference TRBV7-2 and TRBJ2-7, is GAGVSQSPSNKVTEKGKDVELRCDPISGHTALYWYRQSLGQGLEFLIYFQGNSAPDKSGLPSDRFSAERTGGSVSTLTIQRTQQEDSAVYLCASSPSPGLARAHEQYFGPGTRLTVT.

This clonotype was picked up many times. The rearrangement links TRBV7-2 to TRBJ2-3; 8 bases match TRBD2. The CDR3 consists of 16 residues. The germline V gene has CDR1 SGHTA and CDR2 FQGNSA. With V trimmed by 4 bases and J by 0 bases, 6 bases remained unmatched. CDR3 residues: CASSYRLAISTDTQYF. Here the CDR3 DNA reads TGTGCCAGCAGCTACAGACTAGCGATCAGCACAGATACGCAGTATTTT. Together with reference TRBV7-2 and TRBJ2-3, the CDR3 gives the full variable domain: GAGVSQSPSNKVTEKGKDVELRCDPISGHTALYWYRQSLGQGLEFLIYFQGNSAPDKSGLPSDRFSAERTGGSVSTLTIQRTQQEDSAVYLCASSYRLAISTDTQYFGPGTRLTVL.

This clonotype was seen many times. J is TRBJ1-6 and V is TRBV28; the D is unclear. This CDR3 comprises 15 residues. CDR1 is MDHEN, CDR2 SYDVKM, per germline. V lost 5 bases to trimming and J lost 6 bases, with 14 bases between them. The CDR3: CASSLDGRPNSPLHF. As DNA, the CDR3 is TGTGCCAGCAGTCTTGACGGACGGCCTAATTCACCCCTCCACTTT.